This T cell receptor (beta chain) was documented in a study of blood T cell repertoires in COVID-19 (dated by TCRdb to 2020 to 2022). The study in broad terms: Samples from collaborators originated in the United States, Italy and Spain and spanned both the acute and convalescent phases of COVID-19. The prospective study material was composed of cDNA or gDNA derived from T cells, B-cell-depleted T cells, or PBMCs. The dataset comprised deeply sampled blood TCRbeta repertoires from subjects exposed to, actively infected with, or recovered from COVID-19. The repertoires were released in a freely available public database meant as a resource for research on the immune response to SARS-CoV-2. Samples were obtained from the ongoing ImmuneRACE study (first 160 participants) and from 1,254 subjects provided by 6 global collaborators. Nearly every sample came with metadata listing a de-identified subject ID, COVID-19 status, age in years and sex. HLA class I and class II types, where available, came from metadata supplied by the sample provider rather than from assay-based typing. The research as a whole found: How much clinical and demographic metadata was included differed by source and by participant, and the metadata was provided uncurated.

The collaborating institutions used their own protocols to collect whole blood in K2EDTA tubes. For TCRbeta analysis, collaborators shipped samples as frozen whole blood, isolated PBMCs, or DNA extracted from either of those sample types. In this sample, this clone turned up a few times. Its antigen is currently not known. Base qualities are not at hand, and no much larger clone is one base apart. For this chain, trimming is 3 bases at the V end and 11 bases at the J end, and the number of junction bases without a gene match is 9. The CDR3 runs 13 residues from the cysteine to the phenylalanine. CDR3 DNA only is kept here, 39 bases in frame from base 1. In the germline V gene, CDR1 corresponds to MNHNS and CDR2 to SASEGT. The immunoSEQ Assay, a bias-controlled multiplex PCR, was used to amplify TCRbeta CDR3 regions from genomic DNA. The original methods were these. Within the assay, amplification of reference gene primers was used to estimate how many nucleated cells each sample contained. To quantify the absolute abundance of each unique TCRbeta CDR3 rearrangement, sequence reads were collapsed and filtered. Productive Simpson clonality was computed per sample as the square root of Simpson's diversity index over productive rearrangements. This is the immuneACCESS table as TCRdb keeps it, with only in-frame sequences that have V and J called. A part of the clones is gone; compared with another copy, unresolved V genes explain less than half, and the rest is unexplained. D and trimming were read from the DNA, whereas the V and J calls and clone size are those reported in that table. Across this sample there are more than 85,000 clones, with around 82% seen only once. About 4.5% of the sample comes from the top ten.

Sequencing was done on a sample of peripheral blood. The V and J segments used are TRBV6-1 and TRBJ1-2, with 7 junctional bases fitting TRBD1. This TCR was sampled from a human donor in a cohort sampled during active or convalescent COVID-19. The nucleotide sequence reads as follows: TGTGCCAGCAGTGATCGGGCAGGGGGGAGGTACACCTTC. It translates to CASSDRAGGRYTF.